This entry lists 13 T cell receptor beta chains sequenced from one sample in a study of cytomegalovirus exposure and HLA in healthy donors. PCR amplification relied on 60 Vbeta primers (plus 13 Jbeta primers). Profiling relied on immunoSEQ multiplex PCR, and the TCRdb table lists in-frame clones only, not all of them. The sample lists roughly 120,000 clones, approximately 80% occurring once. Sequenced material: PBMCs. The receptors were gathered from a man aged 18 to 30 in good health and CMV-seronegative.

CDR3 coding DNA: TGTGCCAGCAGCCGAAGGGGACTAGCGGGAGTCGAGCAGTACGTC. This codes for CASSRRGLAGVEQYV. V and J are TRBV5-6 and TRBJ2-7; 14 positions match TRBD2. The CDR3 is made up of 15 amino acids. CDR1 and CDR2 from the germline V gene are SGHDT and YYEEEE. V dropped 4 bases and J dropped 6; count of bases not matched to a gene: 6.

This clone was counted a few times. This chain links TRBV7-3 with TRBJ2-3; D is unclear. Germline V lookup: CDR1 SGHTA, CDR2 FQGTGA. The CDR3 totals 13 residues. V lost 4 bases, J lost 5 bases, and 10 bases lay in between. CDR3: CASSSLSVDTQYF. DNA of the CDR3: TGTGCCAGCAGCTCTCTATCCGTAGATACGCAGTATTTT.

This chain links TRBV18 with TRBJ2-7; maybe TRBD2 (6 bases). The CDR3 sequence is 15 residues long. Germline V gene data show CDR1 as KGHSH and CDR2 as LQKENI. V lost 0 bases and J 6 bases, leaving 15 bases between the germline ends. The CDR3 sequence is CASSPPTGATGEQYF. The CDR3 DNA reads as TGTGCCAGCTCACCACCTACGGGAGCCACTGGCGAGCAGTACTTC.

This clone was counted only a few times. The V call is TRBV5-1, the J call TRBJ2-3; 7 nucleotides align to TRBD2. This CDR3 comprises 16 residues. In germline, CDR1 is SGHRS, CDR2 YFSETQ. V shed 4 bases, J shed 3 bases, and the junction held 11 bases outside the gene matches. The CDR3 loop reads CASSRGGRGETDTQYF. In DNA form, the CDR3 reads TGCGCCAGCAGCCGGGGAGGTCGGGGGGAAACAGATACGCAGTATTTT.

V and J are TRBV28 and TRBJ2-5; 7 positions agree with TRBD1. The J call may be faulty, since TRBJ2-7 better matches the DNA end. This CDR3 region has 15 residues. Germline V gene lookup returns CDR1 MDHEN and CDR2 SYDVKM. Here the CDR3 reads CASSGNRDRVYEQYF. In DNA form, the CDR3 reads TGTGCCAGCAGTGGAAATCGGGACAGAGTCTACGAGCAGTACTTC.

The table lists this clone with a count of one. The rearrangement links TRBV27 to TRBJ1-6; D unresolved. The ends were cut back, 1 base at V and 8 bases at J, with 12 bases in the middle. The CDR3 loop spans 15 amino acids. The germline gives CDR1 MNHEY, CDR2 SMNVEV (reference sequence). The CDR3 region is CASSLLLDIDSPLHF. Written as DNA, the CDR3 is TGTGCCAGCAGTTTATTGTTAGATATTGATTCACCCCTCCACTTT.

CDR3 sequence reads: CATSRPPILGEEAFF. In DNA, the CDR3 is TGTGCCACCAGCCGACCACCAATCCTAGGAGAAGAAGCTTTCTTT. The J gene is TRBJ1-1, the V gene TRBV15; the D is unclear. Germline V gene lookup returns CDR1 LNHNV and CDR2 YYDKDF (reference sequence). The length of the CDR3 is 15 residues. The ends were cut back, 5 bases at V and 8 bases at J, with 21 bases in the middle.

V is TRBV10-1 and J is TRBJ2-1, with TRBD2 matching 13 bases. The CDR3 is made up of 18 amino acids. The germline CDR1 and CDR2 sequences are WNHNN and SYGVQD (reference sequence). The V and J ends lost 0 bases and 4 bases, in that order; junction bases with no gene match: 6. Here the CDR3 DNA reads TGCGCCAGCAGTGAGTCCCGACTAGCGGGAGGAGAGTACAATGAGCAGTTCTTC. Encoded protein: CASSESRLAGGEYNEQFF.

V usage is TRBV27 and J usage is TRBJ2-1; 13 nucleotides match TRBD2. Unmatched junction bases numbered 7, after V lost 3 bases and J lost 2 bases. Germline CDR1 reads MNHEY; CDR2 reads SMNVEV (reference sequence). The CDR3 is 18 amino acids. The DNA of the CDR3 is TGTGCCAGCAGTTTGACTAGCGGGAGGTGGTCTCCCTACAATGAGCAGTTCTTC. This codes for CASSLTSGRWSPYNEQFF.

J is TRBJ2-3 and V is TRBV9; D might be TRBD2 (6 bases). V was clipped by 0 bases and J by 6 bases, with 17 bases between them. Germline V gene sequence: CDR1 SGDLS, CDR2 YYNGEE. There are 16 residues in the CDR3. The CDR3 protein is CASSVATGGFWDTQYF. DNA for the CDR3: TGTGCCAGCAGCGTAGCAACAGGAGGGTTTTGGGATACGCAGTATTTT.

This chain joins TRBV2 and TRBJ2-7; possibly TRBD1 for D (8 bases). This CDR3 has 17 amino acids. Trimming left V 5 bases short and J 2 bases short, with 22 bases between. Per germline, CDR1 SNHLY and CDR2 FYNNEI. The CDR3 reads CASSNVYRQGTTYEQYF. The CDR3 coding sequence is TGTGCCAGCAGTAACGTCTACCGACAGGGGACTACCTACGAGCAGTACTTC. Combining the CDR3 with reference TRBV2 and TRBJ2-7 gives the whole variable domain EPEVTQTPSHQVTQMGQEVILRCVPISNHLYFYWYRQILGQKVEFLVSFYNNEISEKSEIFDDQFSVERPDGSNFTLKIRSTKLEDSAMYFCASSNVYRQGTTYEQYFGPGTRLTVT.

Comment on this clone: The junction and the germline gene differ at one end; a read error may be behind it. The rearrangement uses TRBV6-1 and TRBJ1-5; D not certain. This CDR3 region has 11 residues. Looked up from germline, CDR1 is MNHNS and CDR2 is SASEGT. In DNA form, the CDR3 reads TGTGCCAGCAGTGCGGGAAGGCCCCTCTATTTT. It yields the protein CASSAGRPLYF.

This clone appeared once. Mismatch with germline at one junction end may stem from a read error. The chain carries TRBV7-8 and TRBJ2-6; D ambiguous. Looked up from germline, CDR1 is SGHVS and CDR2 is FQNEAQ. The CDR3 is made up of 17 amino acids. The CDR3 DNA sequence: TGTGCCAGCACCTTAGACTTTCGAAGCTCTGGGGCCAACGTCCTGACTTTC. Residues: CASTLDFRSSGANVLTF.